This T cell receptor (beta chain) is drawn from a study of T cells expressing NK-cell markers. On the study more broadly: In sorted CD3+CD56+NKG2C+, CD3+CD56+NKG2C- and CD3+CD56-NKG2C+ T cells, TCR beta repertoires were obtained. Seven HCMV-seropositive donors and one seronegative donor made up the eight sequenced donors.

Study-wide findings and caveats: The contribution of dominant NKG2C+ clonotypes to CD8+ T cells in roughly 6 donors was 1.0-7.0%.

CDR1 and CDR2 from the germline V gene are LGHDT and YNNKEL (reference sequence). The CDR3 extends over 18 amino acids. The authors generated TCR beta cDNA through 5'RACE template switching with UMIs. TCRdb processed the 5' RACE reads again and assigns one entry to each CDR3 protein, with no DNA. The sample yields about 370,000 distinct CDR3 sequences, of which the top ten take up roughly a tenth. About this clonotype itself: What it binds is unknown.

This receptor was identified in a woman aged 50 to 65 in good health. Sequencing was carried out using blood T cells: a sorted CD56 or NKG2C T cell subset, CD4+ or CD8+ T cells, or bulk PBMC T cells (not recorded which). The chain has TRBV3-1 and TRBJ2-3; TCRdb outputs TRBD2, but without DNA this stays unchecked. The CDR3 region is CASSQRGLAGGGTDTQYF.